This TCR beta chain derives from a study of blood T cells in healthy people across ages. Whole-study findings and limits: Per million T cells, the diversity of TCR beta decreased roughly linearly as age advanced. Diversity of TCR beta correlated strongly with naive T cell percentage.

This CDR3 region has 14 residues. Between the trimmed V and J ends, which lost 8 bases and 0 bases, there was a span of 13 bases. Germline assignment: CDR1 SGHTA and CDR2 FQGNSA. The individuals who served as donors were healthy Caucasians living in Russia, aged roughly 6 to 95. A second PCR of roughly 6 to 12 cycles used a sample-barcoded 5' primer and a J-beta primer mix. TCRdb re-called the 5' RACE reads through MiXCR, storing one row per CDR3 protein. The repertoire holds about 1.1 million distinct CDR3 sequences, under 40% seen once, with around 12% in the top ten. The table lists this clonotype with a few counts. What it recognizes is unknown.

The clonotype comes from a young man in good health. V usage is TRBV7-2 and J usage is TRBJ1-1; TRBD1 might be the D (5 bases). The specimen sequenced was blood. CDR3 protein: CASVDRRMNTEAFF. CDR3 bases: TGTGCCAGCGTCGACAGACGAATGAACACTGAAGCTTTCTTT.